Below, 17 T cell receptor beta chains from the same sample are listed, as sequenced in a study of T cells in Graves' hyperthyroidism and ophthalmopathy. Authors of the study amplified TCR beta CDR3 regions from RNA transcripts. HTBI primers were the set used in a first-round RT-PCR of the TCR CDR3. From the multiplex PCR reads, TCRdb called clonotypes with MiXCR, one entry per CDR3 protein. The sample records more than 300,000 distinct CDR3 sequences, less than 20% being singletons. The specimen was blood. The receptors originated from a man between 18 and 29 years old with Graves' ophthalmopathy.

This clonotype was counted a few times. The V gene is TRBV2, the J gene TRBJ2-2; D may correspond to TRBD1 or TRBD2 (5 bases each). The germline V gene encodes CDR1 SNHLY and CDR2 FYNNEI. The V gene lost 6 bases and the J gene lost 3 bases, with 11 bases spanning the gap. CDR3 length: 14 amino acids. CDR3 coding DNA: TGTGCCAGCAGCCATGGGACGGACACCGGGGAGCTGTTTTTT. Amino acid sequence: CASSHGTDTGELFF.

This clonotype was seen a few times. CDR3 sequence: CASSLALDRGHTEAFF. The CDR3, as DNA: TGTGCCAGCAGCTTGGCCCTGGACAGGGGGCACACTGAAGCTTTCTTT. The genes are TRBV5-6 and TRBJ1-1; 11 bases fit TRBD1. The length of the CDR3 is 16 residues. V was pared by 0 bases and J by 3 bases, with 4 bases of the junction left unmatched. Per the germline V gene, CDR1 is SGHDT and CDR2 is YYEEEE.

There are many counts of this clonotype. The chain carries TRBV9 and TRBJ1-6, with D unclear. V was trimmed by 4 bases and J by 9 bases, leaving 26 bases between them. There are 18 residues in the CDR3. Germline CDR1 reads SGDLS; CDR2 reads YYNGEE. As DNA, the CDR3 is TGTGCCAGCAGCCCACACGATGTTGGGTCCGGAGGGCCTTCACCCCTCCACTTT. Translating gives CASSPHDVGSGGPSPLHF.

This clonotype was seen ten or more times. V and J are TRBV3-1 and TRBJ2-3, with a weak D call TRBD1 (5 bases). V lost 5 bases and J 0 bases, leaving 9 bases between the germline ends. The germline V gene encodes CDR1 LGHDT and CDR2 YNNKEL (reference sequence). The CDR3 contains 14 residues. The CDR3 here is CASSKTVSTDTQYF. The CDR3 nucleotides are TGTGCCAGCAGCAAGACAGTTAGCACAGATACGCAGTATTTT.

The genes are TRBV12-3 or TRBV12-4 and TRBJ2-1; 7 bases are a match to TRBD1. The CDR3 totals 16 residues. V dropped 4 bases and J dropped 5; count of bases not matched to a gene: 11. The CDR3 sequence is CASSSPTGNSHNEQFF. The CDR3 nucleotides read TGTGCCAGCAGTTCCCCGACAGGGAATTCCCACAATGAGCAGTTCTTC.

The table lists this clonotype with many counts. The chain has TRBV27 and TRBJ2-1; no clear D. The CDR3 loop spans 11 amino acids. Deletions cut 3 bases from V and 10 bases from J, with 7 bases between. The germline CDR1 and CDR2 sequences are MNHEY and SMNVEV (reference sequence). The CDR3 coding sequence is TGTGCCAGCAGTTTCGGATCAGAGCAGTTCTTC. Translating it yields CASSFGSEQFF.

This chain joins TRBV5-8 and TRBJ2-7; 7 nucleotides match TRBD1. Germline V gives CDR1 SGHTS, CDR2 YDEGEE. There are 15 residues in the CDR3. The junction had 7 bases not matched to a gene; V was cut back by 2 bases and J by 2 bases. CDR3 loop: CASSFPGTETYEQYF. In nucleotides, the CDR3 is TGTGCCAGCAGCTTCCCCGGGACAGAGACCTACGAGCAGTACTTC.

The chain links TRBV4-1 to TRBJ2-3; 8 bases are shared with TRBD1. The CDR3 loop spans 15 amino acids. The germline V gene encodes CDR1 MGHRA and CDR2 YSYEKL. J lost 4 bases, V lost 3 bases, and 6 bases had no gene match. CDR3 nucleotides: TGCGCCAGCAGCCAGGCAGGACAGGGTGCAGATACGCAGTATTTT. It encodes CASSQAGQGADTQYF.

This chain links TRBV18 with TRBJ1-1; tentatively, D is TRBD1 (5 bases). The germline V and J ends were trimmed by 2 bases and 6 bases, with 13 bases remaining between them. The CDR3 has 14 residues. Germline loops: CDR1 KGHSH, CDR2 LQKENI. As DNA, the CDR3 is TGTGCCAGCTCACCAGGAGGGGCATACCCTGAAGCTTTCTTT. Its translation is CASSPGGAYPEAFF.

This clonotype came up many times. This sequence joins TRBV20-1 and TRBJ2-7; weak D call: TRBD2 (6 bases). The germline gives CDR1 DFQATT, CDR2 SNEGSKA (reference sequence). This CDR3 has 13 amino acids. Here the CDR3 reads CSVPGLLTYEQYF. CDR3 nucleotide sequence: TGCAGCGTTCCGGGACTTCTGACCTACGAGCAGTACTTC.

This clonotype was counted many times. J is TRBJ2-1 and V is TRBV2; the D gene is possibly TRBD2 (7 bases). Germline CDR1 is SNHLY and CDR2 is FYNNEI. V lost 6 bases to trimming and J lost 4 bases, with 19 bases between them. The CDR3 contains 16 residues. As DNA, the CDR3 is TGTGCCAGCAGAGTGGTTACGGGGGGCCCTTACAATGAGCAGTTCTTC. Protein product: CASRVVTGGPYNEQFF.

The rearrangement joins TRBV3-1 to TRBJ2-7, with D tentatively TRBD2 (5 bases). In germline, CDR1 is LGHDT, CDR2 YNNKEL (reference sequence). Trimming left V 5 bases short and J 4 bases short, with 15 bases between. The length of the CDR3 is 14 residues. CDR3 protein: CASSSGEGTYEQYF. The CDR3 nucleotides read TGTGCCAGCAGCTCCGGTGAGGGAACGTACGAGCAGTACTTC.

The CDR3 region has the DNA TGCAGCGTCGCAGGGGGACAGGGATCGTCCGAGCAGTACTTC. Protein product: CSVAGGQGSSEQYF. The J gene is TRBJ2-7, the V gene TRBV29-1, with 9 bases lining up with TRBD1. J was trimmed by 6 bases and V by 6 bases; bases with no gene match: 12. The CDR3 contains 14 residues. Germline V gene data show CDR1 as SQVTM and CDR2 as ANQGSEA.

The sample holds many counts of this clonotype. The V call is TRBV7-9, the J call TRBJ2-5, with no clear D. Germline CDR1 and CDR2: SEHNR and FQNEAQ (reference sequence). This CDR3 is 14 amino acids long. The germline V and J ends were trimmed by 4 bases and 0 bases, with 9 bases remaining between them. CDR3 sequence: CASSSAANQETQYF. CDR3 bases: TGTGCCAGCAGCTCCGCCGCGAACCAAGAGACCCAGTACTTC.

This clonotype has a count of ten or more. V is TRBV10-3 and J is TRBJ2-3, with 7 bases lining up with TRBD2. The V gene's germline CDR1 is ENHRY and CDR2 SYGVKD. CDR3 length equals 15 residues. Trimming at V came to 7 bases and at J to 0 bases, leaving 7 bases not matched to a gene. In nucleotides, the CDR3 is TGTGCCATCACCCCTAGCGGACTAAGCACAGATACGCAGTATTTT. It is translated as CAITPSGLSTDTQYF.

This clonotype was counted many times. The chain employs TRBV20-1 and TRBJ2-7, with 7 nucleotides matching TRBD2. After removal of 5 bases from V and 4 bases from J, the junction contained 8 bases not matched to a gene. The germline gives CDR1 DFQATT, CDR2 SNEGSKA (reference sequence). The CDR3 contains 13 residues. The CDR3 reads CSASQGGVYEQYF. DNA of the CDR3: TGCAGTGCTTCCCAGGGAGGGGTTTACGAGCAGTACTTC.

This clonotype was found many times. The chain couples TRBV12-3 or TRBV12-4 to TRBJ2-7; D may correspond to TRBD1 or TRBD2 (5 bases each). V was clipped by 1 base and J by 9 bases, with 10 bases between them. There are 12 residues in the CDR3. The CDR3 coding sequence is TGTGCCAGCAGTTTAGGTCTCGGGGCGCAGTACTTC. Residues: CASSLGLGAQYF.